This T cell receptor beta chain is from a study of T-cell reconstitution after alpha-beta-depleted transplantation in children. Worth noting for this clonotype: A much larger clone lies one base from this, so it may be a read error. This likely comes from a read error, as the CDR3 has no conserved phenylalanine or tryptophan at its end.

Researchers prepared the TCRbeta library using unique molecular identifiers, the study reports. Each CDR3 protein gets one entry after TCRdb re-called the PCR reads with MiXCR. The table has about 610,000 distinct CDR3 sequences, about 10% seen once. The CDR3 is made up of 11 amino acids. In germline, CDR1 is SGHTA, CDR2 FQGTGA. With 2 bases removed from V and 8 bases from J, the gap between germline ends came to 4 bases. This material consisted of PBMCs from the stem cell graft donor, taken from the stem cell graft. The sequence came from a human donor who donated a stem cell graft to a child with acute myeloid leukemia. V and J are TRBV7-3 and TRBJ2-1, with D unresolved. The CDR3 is CASSLRYEQFV. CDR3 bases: TGTGCCAGCAGCTTACGGTATGAGCAGTTCGTC.